One sample yielded the 12 T cell receptor beta chains listed below, sequenced in a study of T cell responses to AZD1222 COVID-19 vaccine. Profiled with immunoSEQ multiplex PCR; TCRdb holds only in-frame clones, not every one. The sample yields roughly 76,000 clones, about 88% seen once. This specimen consisted of peripheral blood, obtained on day 0 of AZD1222 vaccination. The receptors were gathered from an adult in good health.

The rearrangement links TRBV7-6 to TRBJ2-5; D is ambiguous. This CDR3 contains 12 residues. CDR1 SGHVS and CDR2 FNYEAQ come from the germline V gene. Trimming took 5 bases from V and 2 from J, leaving 6 bases between them. The chain's CDR3 is CASSDPQETQYF. The CDR3 bases are TGTGCCAGCAGCGACCCTCAAGAGACCCAGTACTTC.

The chain carries TRBV18 and TRBJ2-7, with 9 bases identical to TRBD1. The CDR3 totals 15 residues. The V gene end was trimmed by 3 bases and the J gene end by 4 bases; junction bases not matched to a gene: 7. Germline CDR1 reads KGHSH; CDR2 reads LQKENI. For the CDR3, the DNA is TGTGCCAGCTCACCTTTTAGGACAGGGGCTTACGAGCAGTACTTC. Encoded protein: CASSPFRTGAYEQYF. The entire variable domain, with the rest obtained from reference TRBV18 and TRBJ2-7, is as follows: NAGVMQNPRHLVRRRGQEARLRCSPMKGHSHVYWYRQLPEEGLKFMVYLQKENIIDESGMPKERFSAEFPKEGPSILRIQQVVRGDSAAYFCASSPFRTGAYEQYFGPGTRLTVT.

J is TRBJ2-1 and V is TRBV3-1 (or the pseudogene TRBV3-2); no reliable D call. The CDR3 loop spans 14 amino acids. V gave up 0 bases and J gave up 10 bases, with 13 bases separating them. The germline CDR1 and CDR2 sequences are LGHDT and YNNKEL (reference sequence). This CDR3 reads CASSQDFGSGEQFF. DNA of the CDR3: TGTGCCAGCAGCCAAGATTTCGGCTCAGGAGAGCAGTTCTTC.

The chain carries TRBV28 and TRBJ2-1; 8 nucleotides agree with TRBD2. The ends lost 4 bases at V and 10 bases at J; junction bases unmatched: 15. This CDR3 is 16 amino acids long. Germline V gives CDR1 MDHEN, CDR2 SYDVKM. The CDR3 sequence is CASSSPRGGRSWEQFF. The CDR3 bases are TGTGCCAGCAGTTCCCCCCGGGGCGGGAGGTCTTGGGAGCAGTTCTTC.

The chain employs TRBV3-1 (or the pseudogene TRBV3-2) and TRBJ2-7; D possibly matches TRBD1 or TRBD2 (6 bases each). The V end lost 2 bases, the J end lost 0 bases, and 11 bases lay between the germline ends. CDR1 and CDR2 (germline): LGHDT, YNNKEL (reference sequence). CDR3 size: 15 residues. The CDR3 DNA reads TGTGCCAGCAGCCAAAGGGGGGACTCCTCCTACGAGCAGTACTTC. Translation gives CASSQRGDSSYEQYF.

The chain is built from TRBV3-1 (or the pseudogene TRBV3-2) and TRBJ2-2; 7 positions agree with TRBD2. V shed 1 base, J shed 5 bases, and the junction held 7 bases outside the gene matches. Germline lookup yields CDR1 LGHDT and CDR2 YNNKEL (reference sequence). This CDR3 region has 16 residues. The CDR3 sequence: CASSQGAGVRTGELFF. The CDR3 region has the DNA TGTGCCAGCAGCCAAGGGGCGGGAGTAAGAACCGGGGAGCTGTTTTTT.

The chain recombines TRBV5-6 with TRBJ1-3; 9 positions agree with TRBD1. Losses at the gene ends were 4 bases for V and 5 bases for J; bases not matched to a gene: 7. The CDR3 loop spans 15 amino acids. Germline values: CDR1 SGHDT, CDR2 YYEEEE. In DNA, the CDR3 is TGTGCCAGCAGCGGGGGACAGGGAGGGCGAAACACCATATATTTT. Amino acids: CASSGGQGGRNTIYF.

This chain connects TRBV28 to TRBJ1-5; D ambiguous. The germline V and J ends were trimmed by 8 bases and 3 bases, with 8 bases remaining between them. The CDR3 extends over 12 amino acids. Germline assignment: CDR1 MDHEN and CDR2 SYDVKM. The CDR3 region has the DNA TGTGCCAGCGGGAGCCTCAATCAGCCCCAGCATTTT. Translation gives CASGSLNQPQHF.

V is TRBV7-8 and J is TRBJ1-1, with 7 bases fitting TRBD1. V was clipped by 5 bases and J by 4 bases; unmatched bases: 7. Germline values: CDR1 SGHVS, CDR2 FQNEAQ. CDR3 length: 14 residues. The CDR3 nucleotides read TGTGCCAGCAGCCGGGGGGACAGAAGCACTGAAGCTTTCTTT. It translates to CASSRGDRSTEAFF.

V gene TRBV19 combines with J gene TRBJ2-6; perhaps TRBD2 as D (5 bases). V lost 5 bases to trimming and J lost 4 bases, with 12 bases between them. Germline CDR1 LNHDA, CDR2 SQIVND (reference sequence). CDR3 length equals 15 residues. The DNA for the CDR3 is TGTGCCAGTAGTCTAGGAGGAACGGGGGCCAACGTCCTGACTTTC. It is translated as CASSLGGTGANVLTF.

The V call is TRBV12-3 or TRBV12-4, the J call TRBJ2-5; TRBD1 matches 8 bases. The trim removed 6 bases at V and 4 bases at J, leaving 4 bases unmatched. The CDR3 covers 13 residues. The CDR3 is CASSFGQGETQYF. DNA for the CDR3: TGTGCCAGCAGCTTCGGACAGGGAGAGACCCAGTACTTC.

The chain carries TRBV5-1 and TRBJ2-7; the D gene is possibly TRBD2 (5 bases). V shed 1 base and J shed 7 bases, with 15 bases lying between them. Looked up from germline, CDR1 is SGHRS and CDR2 is YFSETQ. The CDR3 extends over 14 amino acids. Here the CDR3 DNA reads TGCGCCAGCAGCTTGAGGGAGAAAACGCGGGAGCAGTACTTC. Translated: CASSLREKTREQYF.